The 15 T cell receptor beta chains reported below all come from one sample, sequenced in a study of T cells in Graves' hyperthyroidism and ophthalmopathy. From RNA transcripts, TCR beta CDR3 regions were amplified. The TCR CDR3 first-round RT-PCR relied on the HTBI primer set. MiXCR was run by TCRdb on the multiplex PCR reads, yielding one entry per CDR3 protein. The profile covers approximately 530,000 distinct CDR3 sequences, with just under 20% appearing a single time and roughly 47% taken by the ten largest. Sequencing used blood. Every receptor here comes from a man aged 40-50 years with Graves' ophthalmopathy.

This clonotype turned up a few times. The CDR3 nucleotides read TGTGCCAGCAGCTTGGCTAGCGGGATCTGGAAGCAGTACTTC. It translates to CASSLASGIWKQYF. This rearrangement joins TRBV7-9 to TRBJ2-7, with 9 bases that match TRBD2. The germline V gene has CDR1 SEHNR and CDR2 FQNEAQ (reference sequence). The length of the CDR3 is 14 residues. With 3 bases clipped from V and 8 bases from J, the junction kept 8 bases outside the gene matches. Drawing the rest from reference TRBV7-9 and TRBJ2-7, the complete variable domain is DTGVSQNPRHKITKRGQNVTFRCDPISEHNRLYWYRQTLGQGPEFLTYFQNEAQLEKSRLLSDRFSAERPKGSFSTLEIQRTEQGDSAMYLCASSLASGIWKQYFGPGTRLTVT.

This clonotype came up many times. The chain carries TRBV18 and TRBJ2-5; 11 nucleotides align to TRBD2. V lost 1 base to trimming and J lost 3 bases; unmatched junction nucleotides: 4. The CDR3 totals 16 residues. CDR1 and CDR2 (germline): KGHSH, LQKENI. The CDR3 here is CASSPRELAGEETQYF. For the CDR3, the DNA is TGTGCCAGCTCACCACGCGAACTAGCGGGAGAAGAGACCCAGTACTTC.

The CDR3 DNA reads TGTGCCATCAGAAATACCGGGACATTACGCACAGATACGCAGTATTTT. It specifies CAIRNTGTLRTDTQYF. The J gene is TRBJ2-3, the V gene TRBV10-3; weak D call: TRBD1 (6 bases). V lost 6 bases, J lost 1 base, and 17 bases lay in between. From germline, CDR1 is ENHRY and CDR2 SYGVKD. This CDR3 contains 16 residues.

The chain carries TRBV19 and TRBJ1-3, with unresolved D. This CDR3 has 15 residues. V gave up 3 bases and J gave up 4 bases, with 13 bases separating them. CDR1 and CDR2 (germline): LNHDA, SQIVND (reference sequence). The CDR3 nucleotides are TGTGCCAGTAGTATGAGTAGGAGCGGCGGAAACACCATATATTTT. Translating gives CASSMSRSGGNTIYF.

This clonotype was detected only a few times. The chain is built from TRBV6-1 and TRBJ1-5, with D possibly being TRBD1 (6 bases). V was shortened by 5 bases and J by 4 bases, with 9 bases between the two germline ends. The CDR3 is 13 amino acids. Germline CDR1 MNHNS, CDR2 SASEGT. Written as DNA, the CDR3 is TGTGCCAGCAGTTGGGACACGAATCAGCCCCAGCATTTT. This codes for CASSWDTNQPQHF.

This clonotype was observed a few times. This chain links TRBV12-3 or TRBV12-4 with TRBJ2-5; TRBD2 agrees at 16 bases. The trim removed 6 bases at V and 11 bases at J, leaving 9 bases unmatched. This CDR3 spans 15 amino acids. This CDR3 is CASSRGLAGGRSQYF. Written as DNA, the CDR3 is TGTGCCAGCAGCCGGGGACTAGCGGGAGGGCGTAGTCAGTACTTC.

The chain employs TRBV19 and TRBJ2-2; weak D call: TRBD2 (7 bases). CDR1 and CDR2 (germline): LNHDA, SQIVND (reference sequence). With 8 bases removed from V and 0 bases from J, the gap between germline ends came to 19 bases. This CDR3 has 17 amino acids. CDR3 loop: CASSSGGSVANTGELFF. The CDR3 coding sequence is TGTGCCAGTTCCTCGGGGGGCAGCGTAGCGAACACCGGGGAGCTGTTTTTT.

This clonotype was found a few times. The chain carries TRBV27 and TRBJ1-5, with a tentative D call TRBD1 (5 bases). The CDR3 has 15 amino acids. V dropped 5 bases and J dropped 0 bases, with 11 bases sitting between them. Germline CDR1 MNHEY, CDR2 SMNVEV (reference sequence). This CDR3 reads CASSLQGYSNQPQHF. CDR3 nucleotides: TGTGCCAGCAGTCTCCAGGGTTATAGCAATCAGCCCCAGCATTTT.

For this clonotype: The conserved final phenylalanine or tryptophan is absent from the CDR3, which likely points to a read error. This chain uses TRBV7-8 with TRBJ2-7; the D gene is possibly TRBD2 (6 bases). Trimming pared 1 base from V and 3 bases from J, leaving 13 bases between. Germline V gene data show CDR1 as SGHVS and CDR2 as FQNEAQ. CDR3 length: 15 amino acids. The CDR3 here is CASSLGVSGDYEQYL. The CDR3 coding sequence is TGTGCCAGCAGCTTAGGGGTTTCGGGGGACTACGAGCAGTACCTC.

The table lists this clonotype with a few counts. This rearrangement joins TRBV27 to TRBJ2-7; D is ambiguous. V dropped 2 bases and J dropped 5 bases, with 13 bases sitting between them. Germline V gene data show CDR1 as MNHEY and CDR2 as SMNVEV (reference sequence). There are 14 residues in the CDR3. CDR3 nucleotide sequence: TGTGCCAGCAGTTTAGACCCTCGCACGAACGAGCAGTACTTC. Protein: CASSLDPRTNEQYF.

This clonotype was detected only a few times. J is TRBJ2-5 and V is TRBV29-1; no clear D. This CDR3 is built from 14 residues. V lost 6 bases to trimming and J lost 2 bases, with 16 bases between them. Per germline, CDR1 SQVTM and CDR2 ANQGSEA. CDR3: CSVAHRLAQETQYF. Here the CDR3 DNA reads TGCAGCGTGGCCCACCGCTTGGCTCAAGAGACCCAGTACTTC.

At least ten counts were recorded for this clonotype. The V call is TRBV12-3 or TRBV12-4, the J call TRBJ2-1; D gene unclear. CDR3 size: 13 residues. V was clipped by 4 bases and J by 5 bases, with 9 bases between them. The DNA for the CDR3 is TGTGCCAGCAGTTCCCCTACTAACAATGAGCAGTTCTTC. It yields the protein CASSSPTNNEQFF.

This clonotype was recorded many times. CDR3 amino acids: CSARIVGAVQPQHF. CDR3 nucleotide sequence: TGCAGTGCTAGAATCGTAGGTGCGGTTCAGCCCCAGCATTTT. The chain carries TRBV20-1 and TRBJ1-5, with no clear D. Trimming removed 2 bases from V and 6 bases from J, with 14 bases in between. The CDR3 spans 14 residues. The germline gives CDR1 DFQATT, CDR2 SNEGSKA (reference sequence).

This chain connects TRBV6-1 to TRBJ2-3; 13 positions agree with TRBD2. CDR1 is MNHNS and CDR2 is SASEGT in the germline V gene. The CDR3 is made up of 16 amino acids. Trimming removed 3 bases from V and 7 bases from J; junction bases left unmatched: 7. CDR3 region: CASSDRTSGSWHTQYF. The CDR3 coding sequence is TGTGCCAGCAGTGATAGGACTAGCGGGAGCTGGCATACGCAGTATTTT.

This clonotype occurred many times. This rearrangement joins TRBV12-3 or TRBV12-4 to TRBJ2-5; D uncertain. The CDR3 covers 13 residues. CDR3 residues: CAQRHSHQETQYF. The CDR3 coding sequence is TGTGCTCAGCGCCACAGCCACCAAGAGACCCAGTACTTC.